A single sample gave rise to the 9 T cell receptor beta chains below, sequenced in a study of blood T cells in healthy people across ages. With a J-beta primer mix and a sample-barcoded 5' primer, a second PCR ran about 6 to 11 cycles. TCRdb ran MiXCR on the 5' RACE reads and lists one entry per CDR3 protein. The table lists roughly 1 million distinct CDR3 sequences, roughly 24% of them singletons, with less than 0.75% in the top ten. A further study also used this sample, focusing on T cells of mothers and their children.

Sequences were obtained from blood. The source of these receptors is a girl under 10 years old in good health.

This rearrangement joins TRBV29-1 to TRBJ1-1; D is unresolved. Per the germline V gene, CDR1 is SQVTM and CDR2 is ANQGSEA. Trimming left V 6 bases short and J 3 bases short, with 14 bases between. This CDR3 has 13 amino acids. CDR3 nucleotides: TGCAGCGTCAAGGGAAGGAGTTACACTGAAGCTTTCTTT. This translates into CSVKGRSYTEAFF.

The V and J genes are TRBV7-9 and TRBJ2-6; the match to TRBD2 covers 11 bases. The CDR3 totals 19 residues. V was clipped by 2 bases and J by 4 bases; unmatched bases: 10. CDR1 and CDR2 from the germline V gene are SEHNR and FQNEAQ (reference sequence). The CDR3 DNA sequence: TGTGCCAGCAGCTTAAAGCGGACTAGCGGGCCCCCGGGGGCCAACGTCCTGACTTTC. Its translation: CASSLKRTSGPPGANVLTF.

V and J are TRBV3-1 and TRBJ2-2; 7 bases fit TRBD1. In germline, CDR1 is LGHDT, CDR2 YNNKEL (reference sequence). This CDR3 comprises 14 residues. The V gene end was trimmed by 5 bases and the J gene end by 6 bases; junction bases not matched to a gene: 6. The chain's CDR3 is CASSRTGPAGELFF. The CDR3 DNA follows: TGTGCCAGCAGCAGGACAGGTCCGGCCGGGGAGCTGTTTTTT.

This clonotype was detected only a few times. Written as DNA, the CDR3 is TGCAGTGCTAGAGATTTACTAGCGGTATTCGCAGATACGCAGTATTTT. Its translation: CSARDLLAVFADTQYF. The rearrangement joins TRBV20-1 to TRBJ2-3, with 8 positions matching TRBD2. CDR1 and CDR2 (germline): DFQATT, SNEGSKA (reference sequence). There are 16 residues in the CDR3. With V trimmed by 0 bases and J by 4 bases, 9 bases remained unmatched.

This chain uses TRBV9 with TRBJ1-3; the match to TRBD1 covers 7 bases. CDR3 length equals 16 residues. V lost 8 bases and J lost 0; bases outside the gene matches: 11. Germline values: CDR1 SGDLS, CDR2 YYNGEE. The CDR3 region has the DNA TGTGCCAGTAGCACGGGACAGACGATCTCTGGAAACACCATATATTTT. It encodes CASSTGQTISGNTIYF.

The chain is built from TRBV4-2 and TRBJ2-6; D remains ambiguous. The CDR3 contains 17 residues. The V and J ends lost 0 bases and 4 bases respectively, with 13 bases between them. The V gene's germline CDR1 is LGHNA and CDR2 YNFKEQ. The CDR3 region is CASSQEDLPDGANVLTF. CDR3 nucleotide sequence: TGTGCCAGCAGCCAAGAGGACCTCCCTGACGGGGCCAACGTCCTGACTTTC.

This clonotype was seen many times. A read error may be the cause here, since a much bigger clone is one base away. This chain connects TRBV12-3 or TRBV12-4 to TRBJ1-1, with TRBD1 as a possible D gene (5 bases). CDR3 length: 12 amino acids. CDR3 nucleotides: TGTGCCAGCAGCTTAGGGGAGACTGAAGCTTTCTTT. It yields the protein CASSLGETEAFF.

J is TRBJ2-1 and V is TRBV29-1; D is ambiguous. The CDR3 totals 11 residues. Germline CDR1 SQVTM, CDR2 ANQGSEA. Trimming left V 6 bases short and J 10 bases short, with 13 bases between. The chain's CDR3 is CSVQRIVEQFF. In DNA, the CDR3 is TGCAGCGTCCAACGTATAGTCGAGCAGTTCTTC.

V usage is TRBV28 and J usage is TRBJ2-5; D is possibly TRBD1 (6 bases). This CDR3 comprises 14 residues. The V end lost 1 base, the J end lost 5 bases, and 11 bases lay between the germline ends. Germline V gene sequence: CDR1 MDHEN, CDR2 SYDVKM. The CDR3 DNA reads TGTGCCAGCAGTTTATACAGGGTTGAGGAGACCCAGTACTTC. Translating it yields CASSLYRVEETQYF.